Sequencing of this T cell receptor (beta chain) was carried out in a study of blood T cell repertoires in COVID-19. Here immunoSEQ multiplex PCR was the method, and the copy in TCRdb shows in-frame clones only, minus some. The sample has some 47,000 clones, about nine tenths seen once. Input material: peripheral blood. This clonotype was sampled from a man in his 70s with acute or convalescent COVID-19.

Here the CDR3 DNA reads TGTGCCAGCAGTGAAGCCCCGGCAGGTGGGGAGACCCAGTACTTC. This sequence encodes CASSEAPAGGETQYF. V gene TRBV2 combines with J gene TRBJ2-5, with no clear D. Germline CDR1 SNHLY, CDR2 FYNNEI. This CDR3 has 15 amino acids. The V end lost 0 bases, the J end lost 5 bases, and 13 bases lay between the germline ends.